The 19 T cell receptor beta chains below come from one sample, sequenced in a study of T cell changes during pregnancy in multiple sclerosis. Assay used: immunoSEQ multiplex PCR; TCRdb lists only in-frame clones, some missing. The repertoire holds under 50,000 clones, with about 90% as singletons. This specimen consisted of CD8+ T cells from peripheral blood mononuclear cells, obtained before pregnancy. The receptor source for this set is a female donor with multiple sclerosis, enrolled in a pregnancy study.

The V call is TRBV5-4, the J call TRBJ2-5; possible D gene TRBD2, 5 bases. The J call may not be correct, given that the DNA end is closer to TRBJ2-7. The germline gives CDR1 SGHNT, CDR2 YYREEE (reference sequence). This CDR3 has 13 amino acids. The CDR3 DNA sequence: TGTGCCAGCAGCCAAGGAGGTGCCTACGAGCAGTACTTC. Protein sequence: CASSQGGAYEQYF.

The gene calls are TRBV2 and TRBJ1-2; possibly TRBD1 for D (5 bases). Germline V gives CDR1 SNHLY, CDR2 FYNNEI. The CDR3 loop spans 13 amino acids. V lost 8 bases to trimming and J lost 4 bases, with 14 bases between them. CDR3 in DNA: TGTGCCAGCCCCGGGGGGGTTGCCTATGGCTACACCTTC. Translation gives CASPGGVAYGYTF.

V is TRBV27 and J is TRBJ1-5; possibly TRBD1 for D (6 bases). V shed 5 bases and J shed 3 bases, with 11 bases lying between them. The CDR3 runs 14 residues. Germline V gives CDR1 MNHEY, CDR2 SMNVEV (reference sequence). Written as DNA, the CDR3 is TGTGCCAGCAGTCACCGGGACACCAATCAGCCCCAGCATTTT. Protein: CASSHRDTNQPQHF.

The gene calls are TRBV9 and TRBJ2-7; 11 nucleotides align to TRBD2. The CDR3 contains 16 residues. V was pared by 7 bases and J by 2 bases, with 11 bases of the junction left unmatched. Germline-derived CDR1 and CDR2 are SGDLS and YYNGEE. Written as DNA, the CDR3 is TGTGCCAGCCCCGGGGTAGCGGGAGGGATGGCCTACGAGCAGTACTTC. Amino acid sequence: CASPGVAGGMAYEQYF.

This chain links TRBV7-9 with TRBJ1-2; tentative D call: TRBD1 (5 bases). CDR1 is SEHNR and CDR2 is FQNEAQ in the germline V gene (reference sequence). The CDR3 consists of 15 residues. V lost 2 bases and J lost 4, with 14 bases in between. The chain's CDR3 is CASSLQDKVPYGYTF. The CDR3, as DNA: TGTGCCAGCAGCTTACAGGACAAGGTCCCCTATGGCTACACCTTC.

The V call is TRBV19, the J call TRBJ2-1; D is unresolved. The germline V gene encodes CDR1 LNHDA and CDR2 SQIVND (reference sequence). The CDR3 consists of 14 residues. V was cut by 5 bases and J by 2 bases, with 10 bases left in between. This chain's CDR3 is CASSVTVTYNEQFF. The CDR3 nucleotides are TGTGCCAGTAGTGTAACAGTTACCTACAATGAGCAGTTCTTC.

This chain joins TRBV2 and TRBJ1-2, with 9 bases that match TRBD1. The germline V gene encodes CDR1 SNHLY and CDR2 FYNNEI. The CDR3 length is 15 residues. V dropped 7 bases and J dropped 2; count of bases not matched to a gene: 8. The CDR3 sequence is CASIERQGGNYGYTF. CDR3 nucleotides: TGTGCCAGCATCGAAAGACAGGGGGGAAACTATGGCTACACCTTC.

This clone appeared a few times. V is TRBV5-1 and J is TRBJ1-2; 7 bases agree with TRBD1. From germline, CDR1 is SGHRS and CDR2 YFSETQ. The length of the CDR3 is 16 residues. Trimming removed 3 bases from V and 3 bases from J; junction bases left unmatched: 11. The CDR3 here is CASSSGQALKDYGYTF. DNA for the CDR3: TGCGCCAGCAGCTCCGGACAGGCCTTAAAGGACTATGGCTACACCTTC.

The chain combines TRBV7-9 with TRBJ2-5, with 11 bases that match TRBD2. Germline CDR1 reads SEHNR; CDR2 reads FQNEAQ (reference sequence). J was trimmed by 4 bases and V by 4 bases; bases with no gene match: 2. The CDR3 is 14 amino acids. CDR3 sequence: CASSSGLAAETQYF. In DNA form, the CDR3 reads TGTGCCAGCAGCTCGGGACTAGCGGCAGAGACCCAGTACTTC.

This clone was observed once. The genes are TRBV18 and TRBJ2-3, with 9 bases lining up with TRBD2. CDR1 KGHSH and CDR2 LQKENI come from the germline V gene. With 2 bases clipped from V and 2 bases from J, the junction kept 5 bases outside the gene matches. The CDR3 extends over 16 amino acids. This CDR3 reads CASSPGSGGTTDTQYF. The CDR3 DNA reads as TGTGCCAGCTCACCAGGGAGCGGGGGGACCACAGATACGCAGTATTTT.

The gene calls are TRBV10-2 and TRBJ2-3, with D perhaps matching TRBD2 (5 bases). The CDR3 loop spans 14 amino acids. The germline V and J ends were trimmed by 6 bases and 6 bases, with 16 bases remaining between them. CDR1 WSHSY and CDR2 SAAADI come from the germline V gene. The DNA for the CDR3 is TGCGCCAGCAGCCCCGGGGTGGGGAGCGATACGCAGTATTTT. Its translation is CASSPGVGSDTQYF.

CDR3 region: CASRGQSYEQYF. The CDR3, as DNA: TGTGCCAGCAGGGGACAGTCCTACGAGCAGTACTTC. The V call is TRBV2, the J call TRBJ2-7, with 7 nucleotides matching TRBD1. Looked up from germline, CDR1 is SNHLY and CDR2 is FYNNEI. This CDR3 spans 12 amino acids. V trimming: 6 bases; J trimming: 1 base; junction bases outside the gene matches: 0.

The sample holds many counts of this clone. The chain joins TRBV6-5 to TRBJ2-7; a possible D gene is TRBD1 (6 bases). Germline values: CDR1 MNHEY, CDR2 SVGAGI. The germline V and J ends were trimmed by 5 bases and 5 bases, with 10 bases remaining between them. CDR3 size: 12 residues. CDR3 nucleotide sequence: TGTGCCAGCAGTGCCGGACAGAACGAGCAGTACTTC. Encoded protein: CASSAGQNEQYF.

Written as DNA, the CDR3 is TGTGCCAGCAGTTTAACGGGATCTCAATTACCTAGCACAGATACGCAGTATTTT. Encoded protein: CASSLTGSQLPSTDTQYF. The chain is built from TRBV27 and TRBJ2-3; TRBD2 is a possible D gene (5 bases). Germline CDR1 MNHEY, CDR2 SMNVEV (reference sequence). The V end lost 2 bases, the J end lost 0 bases, and 18 bases lay between the germline ends. CDR3 length: 18 amino acids.

The chain combines TRBV19 with TRBJ1-1, with 7 positions matching TRBD1. The CDR3 runs to 18 residues. The junction had 12 bases not matched to a gene; V was cut back by 1 base and J by 1 base. Germline V gene lookup returns CDR1 LNHDA and CDR2 SQIVND (reference sequence). For the CDR3, the DNA is TGTGCCAGTAGTATAGGGCTCTCTCGGGACAGCGGGAACACTGAAGCTTTCTTT. It specifies CASSIGLSRDSGNTEAFF.

This sequence joins TRBV4-2 and TRBJ1-5; 8 nucleotides line up with TRBD1. Germline CDR1 LGHNA, CDR2 YNFKEQ. V lost 0 bases to trimming and J lost 2 bases; unmatched junction nucleotides: 3. The CDR3 is 16 amino acids. The CDR3 bases are TGTGCCAGCAGCCAAGAGACAGGGGCCGGCAATCAGCCCCAGCATTTT. This gives the protein CASSQETGAGNQPQHF.

This clone showed up just once. J is TRBJ2-7 and V is TRBV10-2, with 9 bases fitting TRBD1. The CDR3 runs 15 residues. J was trimmed by 5 bases and V by 7 bases; bases with no gene match: 12. CDR1 is WSHSY and CDR2 is SAAADI in the germline V gene. In DNA form, the CDR3 reads TGCGCCAGCAATCTTTTTGGACAGGGGCTCGACGAGCAGTACTTC. Translation: CASNLFGQGLDEQYF.

V gene TRBV7-9 combines with J gene TRBJ2-7; 7 bases align to TRBD1. Germline-derived CDR1 and CDR2 are SEHNR and FQNEAQ (reference sequence). J was trimmed by 0 bases and V by 4 bases; bases with no gene match: 9. This CDR3 spans 16 amino acids. Here the CDR3 DNA reads TGTGCCAGCAGCTCCGCCGACAGGGATTCCTCCTACGAGCAGTACTTC. Protein: CASSSADRDSSYEQYF.

The chain's CDR3 is CASTIRKGNQPQHF. Written as DNA, the CDR3 is TGTGCCAGTACGATACGTAAGGGGAATCAGCCCCAGCATTTT. The chain couples TRBV19 to TRBJ1-5, with a weak D call TRBD1 (5 bases). The germline CDR1 and CDR2 sequences are LNHDA and SQIVND (reference sequence). The V and J ends lost 7 bases and 4 bases respectively, with 14 bases between them. This CDR3 contains 14 residues.